This passage covers 23 T cell receptor beta chains from one sample sequenced in a study of T cell responses to AZD1222 COVID-19 vaccine. Clones were read by immunoSEQ multiplex PCR, and TCRdb kept only the in-frame ones, dropping some. The top ten clones hold approximately 10% of a sample with roughly 80,000 clones, 87% of them seen once. This specimen consisted of peripheral blood, obtained 28 days after the second AZD1222 dose. The receptor set was obtained from an adult who received the AZD1222 COVID-19 vaccine.

The chain employs TRBV3-1 (or the pseudogene TRBV3-2) and TRBJ1-2; D is possibly TRBD1 (6 bases). V dropped 0 bases and J dropped 8 bases, with 13 bases sitting between them. The CDR3 extends over 14 amino acids. Germline V gene lookup returns CDR1 LGHDT and CDR2 YNNKEL (reference sequence). In DNA, the CDR3 is TGTGCCAGCAGCCAAGATACAGGGTCCTGGGGCTACACCTTC. Translating gives CASSQDTGSWGYTF.

This clone was seen a few times. The chain has TRBV27 and TRBJ2-7, with TRBD1 matching 8 bases. The CDR3 covers 16 residues. Germline V gives CDR1 MNHEY, CDR2 SMNVEV (reference sequence). Unmatched junction bases numbered 7, after V lost 0 bases and J lost 3 bases. CDR3 region: CASSLSGQGLHYEQYF. The CDR3 DNA reads as TGTGCCAGCAGTTTATCCGGACAGGGTCTCCACTACGAGCAGTACTTC.

The V call is TRBV15, the J call TRBJ1-2; the D gene is possibly TRBD1 (6 bases). The CDR3 loop spans 15 amino acids. V was trimmed by 2 bases and J by 4 bases, leaving 14 bases between them. The germline CDR1 and CDR2 sequences are LNHNV and YYDKDF (reference sequence). This CDR3 is CATSRPRGEVYGYTF. In nucleotides, the CDR3 is TGTGCCACCAGCAGACCTAGGGGGGAGGTCTATGGCTACACCTTC.

CDR3 DNA: TGTGCCAGCAGTTTAGGGGGACTTTACACAGATACGCAGTATTTT. Amino acid sequence: CASSLGGLYTDTQYF. This chain uses TRBV27 with TRBJ2-3, with TRBD2 as a possible D gene (6 bases). Per germline, CDR1 MNHEY and CDR2 SMNVEV (reference sequence). The CDR3 runs 15 residues. Trimming cost V 2 bases and J 2 bases, with 11 bases left between them.

The J gene is TRBJ1-5, the V gene TRBV19, with D maybe TRBD1 (5 bases). This CDR3 region has 14 residues. Trimming took 7 bases from V and 5 from J, leaving 15 bases between them. Germline CDR1 reads LNHDA; CDR2 reads SQIVND (reference sequence). CDR3 sequence (DNA): TGTGCCAGTATAGCGCAGGGCGGGGATCAGCCCCAGCATTTT. Its translation is CASIAQGGDQPQHF.

The table lists this clone with a few counts. The CDR3 region is CASSVAGTGFYEQYF. The CDR3 coding sequence is TGTGCCAGCAGCGTTGCCGGGACAGGGTTCTACGAGCAGTACTTC. This chain links TRBV7-3 with TRBJ2-7; TRBD1 aligns across 9 bases. The CDR3 covers 15 residues. With V trimmed by 5 bases and J by 3 bases, 8 bases remained unmatched. From germline, CDR1 is SGHTA and CDR2 FQGTGA.

This clone was detected only a few times. The chain is built from TRBV2 and TRBJ1-3; D call uncertain. Germline CDR1 is SNHLY and CDR2 is FYNNEI. Trimming pared 10 bases from V and 0 bases from J, leaving 13 bases between. The CDR3 sequence is 14 residues long. The DNA for the CDR3 is TGTGCCATCCTACAGTGGAGCTCTGGAAACACCATATATTTT. It translates to CAILQWSSGNTIYF.

A word on this clone: The germline gene is not matched at one end of the junction; a read error may be the cause. This chain joins TRBV7-3 and TRBJ2-2; D is perhaps TRBD1 (5 bases). Germline V CDR1 and CDR2: SGHTA, FQGTGA. This CDR3 is 13 amino acids long. CDR3 protein: CASSGTGPGELFF. The CDR3 nucleotides read TGTGCCAGCAGCGGTACAGGACCCGGCGAGCTGTTTTTT.

The chain combines TRBV5-4 with TRBJ1-2; D is possibly TRBD1 (5 bases). This CDR3 has 13 residues. Germline V gives CDR1 SGHNT, CDR2 YYREEE (reference sequence). Trimming removed 4 bases from V and 5 bases from J, with 12 bases in between. CDR3 amino acids: CASSQDTNYGYTF. The CDR3 bases are TGTGCCAGCAGCCAGGACACAAATTATGGCTACACCTTC. Looking up the rest from reference TRBV5-4 and TRBJ1-2 gives the full variable domain: ETGVTQSPTHLIKTRGQQVTLRCSSQSGHNTVSWYQQALGQGPQFIFQYYREEENGRGNFPPRFSGLQFPNYSSELNVNALELDDSALYLCASSQDTNYGYTFGSGTRLTVV.

The rearrangement links TRBV6-5 to TRBJ1-1; 7 nucleotides agree with TRBD1. Trimming removed 5 bases from V and 5 bases from J; junction bases left unmatched: 5. The CDR3 spans 13 residues. Germline V lookup: CDR1 MNHEY, CDR2 SVGAGI. DNA for the CDR3: TGTGCCAGCAGTCCGACAGGGAATACTGAAGCTTTCTTT. Its protein product is CASSPTGNTEAFF.

The rearrangement uses TRBV7-3 and TRBJ1-2, with D tentatively TRBD1 (5 bases). This CDR3 contains 16 residues. Germline V CDR1 and CDR2: SGHTA, FQGTGA. Trimming took off 1 base at V and 0 bases at J, with 12 bases between the two ends. CDR3 amino acids: CASSLNGDGANYGYTF. CDR3 in DNA: TGTGCCAGCAGCTTAAATGGGGACGGCGCTAACTATGGCTACACCTTC.

The chain is built from TRBV7-2 and TRBJ2-7; D not resolved. Looked up from germline, CDR1 is SGHTA and CDR2 is FQGNSA. V lost 5 bases, J lost 3 bases, and 8 bases lay in between. The CDR3 consists of 12 residues. CDR3 DNA sequence: TGTGCCAGCAGCCTTCCCCGCTACGAGCAGTACTTC. Amino acid sequence: CASSLPRYEQYF.

The chain is built from TRBV9 and TRBJ1-2; 7 bases align to TRBD1. The ends lost 2 bases at V and 1 base at J; junction bases unmatched: 5. Germline V lookup: CDR1 SGDLS, CDR2 YYNGEE. The CDR3 has 15 residues. The CDR3 bases are TGTGCCAGCAGCGTTGACAGGGAGTTTAACTATGGCTACACCTTC. This sequence encodes CASSVDREFNYGYTF. Looking up the rest from reference TRBV9 and TRBJ1-2 gives the full variable domain: DSGVTQTPKHLITATGQRVTLRCSPRSGDLSVYWYQQSLDQGLQFLIQYYNGEERAKGNILERFSAQQFPDLHSELNLSSLELGDSALYFCASSVDREFNYGYTFGSGTRLTVV.

J is TRBJ1-1 and V is TRBV28; no clear D gene. V lost 8 bases and J lost 6, with 16 bases in between. The germline V gene encodes CDR1 MDHEN and CDR2 SYDVKM. The CDR3 runs to 13 residues. The CDR3 protein is CASRLPVGSEAFF. The CDR3 DNA reads TGTGCCAGCCGTCTACCGGTTGGATCTGAAGCTTTCTTT. Variable domain in full (rest from reference TRBV28 and TRBJ1-1): DVKVTQSSRYLVKRTGEKVFLECVQDMDHENMFWYRQDPGLGLRLIYFSYDVKMKEKGDIPEGYSVSREKKERFSLILESASTNQTSMYLCASRLPVGSEAFFGQGTRLTVV.

This rearrangement joins TRBV7-2 to TRBJ1-2; 11 nucleotides line up with TRBD1. Germline V gives CDR1 SGHTA, CDR2 FQGNSA. Trimming cost V 2 bases and J 8 bases; bases outside gene matches: 19. The CDR3 covers 19 residues. The CDR3 coding sequence is TGTGCCAGCAGCTTAATGACAGTCGCTTCGGGACAGGGGGTTCTGGGCTACACCTTC. Encoded protein: CASSLMTVASGQGVLGYTF.

V is TRBV27 and J is TRBJ1-1; no clear D. The CDR3 consists of 16 residues. Trimming removed 4 bases at V and 1 base at J, with 16 bases between. Germline loops: CDR1 MNHEY, CDR2 SMNVEV (reference sequence). This chain's CDR3 is CASSSTLPARNTEAFF. In DNA, the CDR3 is TGTGCCAGCAGTTCCACCCTCCCGGCCAGGAACACTGAAGCTTTCTTT.

The chain employs TRBV11-3 and TRBJ2-5, with 8 positions matching TRBD2. V trimming: 2 bases; J trimming: 5 bases; junction bases outside the gene matches: 10. The CDR3 runs 16 residues. CDR1 SGHNT and CDR2 YENEEA come from the germline V gene. The CDR3 sequence: CASSLTLAGSLETQYF. The CDR3 bases are TGTGCCAGCAGCTTAACCCTAGCGGGCTCGTTGGAGACCCAGTACTTC.

This chain joins TRBV15 and TRBJ2-5; 15 nucleotides agree with TRBD2. Per the germline V gene, CDR1 is LNHNV and CDR2 is YYDKDF (reference sequence). The CDR3 sequence is 20 residues long. Trimming took 0 bases from V and 2 from J; bases not matched to a gene: 10. CDR3 amino acids: CATSRDLGLAGGPLQETQYF. CDR3 sequence (DNA): TGTGCCACCAGCAGAGATCTGGGACTAGCGGGGGGCCCCTTGCAAGAGACCCAGTACTTC. Looking up the rest from reference TRBV15 and TRBJ2-5 gives the full variable domain: DAMVIQNPRYQVTQFGKPVTLSCSQTLNHNVMYWYQQKSSQAPKLLFHYYDKDFNNEADTPDNFQSRRPNTSFCFLDIRSPGLGDTAMYLCATSRDLGLAGGPLQETQYFGPGTRLLVL.

The genes are TRBV30 and TRBJ1-2, with D unresolved. With 2 bases removed from V and 7 bases from J, the gap between germline ends came to 11 bases. The CDR3 runs to 12 residues. Germline V gene lookup returns CDR1 GTSNPN and CDR2 SVGIG (reference sequence). CDR3 bases: TGTGCCTGGAGTCCGGTGTATGGTGGCTACACCTTC. Translated, it gives CAWSPVYGGYTF.

The chain combines TRBV7-9 with TRBJ1-3, with 8 positions matching TRBD1. Trimming took 5 bases from V and 0 from J; bases not matched to a gene: 9. The CDR3 extends over 17 amino acids. Germline values: CDR1 SEHNR, CDR2 FQNEAQ (reference sequence). The CDR3 region is CASSPSGQGFSGNTIYF. DNA of the CDR3: TGTGCCAGCAGCCCCAGTGGACAGGGATTCTCTGGAAACACCATATATTTT.

This clone was picked up a small number of times. This chain uses TRBV7-9 with TRBJ2-2, with TRBD1 as a possible D gene (7 bases). The CDR3 runs to 16 residues. With 4 bases removed from V and 2 bases from J, the gap between germline ends came to 14 bases. Germline loops: CDR1 SEHNR, CDR2 FQNEAQ (reference sequence). The CDR3, as DNA: TGTGCCAGCAGCTCATCAGGGGGGAGCAACACCGGGGAGCTGTTTTTT. Its protein is CASSSSGGSNTGELFF.

This sequence joins TRBV18 and TRBJ1-2; D might be TRBD1 (5 bases). Germline V CDR1 and CDR2: KGHSH, LQKENI. Trimming cost V 5 bases and J 5 bases, with 12 bases left between them. The CDR3 consists of 13 residues. As DNA, the CDR3 is TGTGCCAGCTCAGGGGGGATTACATATGGCTACACCTTC. Its protein is CASSGGITYGYTF.

This chain links TRBV27 with TRBJ2-7; 10 bases match TRBD1. V was clipped by 2 bases and J by 4 bases; unmatched bases: 11. Germline-derived CDR1 and CDR2 are MNHEY and SMNVEV (reference sequence). The CDR3 covers 17 residues. This chain's CDR3 is CASSLRSPGQGTYEQYF. CDR3 in DNA: TGTGCCAGCAGTTTAAGATCCCCGGGACAGGGGACGTACGAGCAGTACTTC.